Below are 15 T cell receptor beta chains sequenced from a single sample in a study of patients and donors after allogeneic stem cell transplantation. TCRdb re-analysed the RT-PCR reads in MiXCR, keeping a single row per CDR3 protein. The table has roughly 960,000 distinct CDR3 sequences, 18% seen once; the top ten hold 5% to 6.5%. Sequencing used blood, either unsorted or a sorted T cell fraction (not recorded which). The receptors were gathered from a human donor who was either an allogeneic HSCT recipient or a stem cell or donor lymphocyte infusion donor (not recorded which). It is not recorded whose cells these are; they may come from a transplant donor.

This clonotype was counted at least ten times. The V gene is TRBV2, the J gene TRBJ1-1, with D unresolved. The V end lost 6 bases, the J end lost 4 bases, and 9 bases lay between the germline ends. The length of the CDR3 is 12 residues. The germline V gene has CDR1 SNHLY and CDR2 FYNNEI. The DNA of the CDR3 is TGTGCCAGCAGCACACGGGCCACTGAAGCTTTCTTT. It yields the protein CASSTRATEAFF.

In its sample, this clonotype was seen a few times. The CDR3 coding sequence is TGTGCCAGCAGTTTCGGCAGTCAGAACTATGGCTACACCTTC. It encodes CASSFGSQNYGYTF. The chain has TRBV12-3 or TRBV12-4 and TRBJ1-2; unclear D gene. V lost 3 bases and J lost 2, with 10 bases in between. This CDR3 spans 14 amino acids.

This clonotype was seen more than once but under ten times. The chain recombines TRBV12-3 or TRBV12-4 with TRBJ1-5; the D is unclear. The CDR3 contains 13 residues. V lost 5 bases and J 9 bases, leaving 14 bases between the germline ends. For the CDR3, the DNA is TGTGCCAGCAGTCCCCGGGAGATCAGGCCCCAGCATTTT. Residues: CASSPREIRPQHF.

The chain links TRBV6-1 to TRBJ1-1; possible D gene TRBD1, 5 bases. The CDR3 sequence is 15 residues long. V shed 8 bases and J shed 3 bases, with 19 bases lying between them. Germline V gene sequence: CDR1 MNHNS, CDR2 SASEGT. CDR3 loop: CASWIRAGRDTEAFF. The CDR3 DNA is TGTGCCAGCTGGATCCGGGCAGGGCGTGACACTGAAGCTTTCTTT.

The CDR3 bases are TGCAGTGCGTCCGGGACAGGTAGCACTGAAGCTTTCTTT. This sequence encodes CSASGTGSTEAFF. The chain employs TRBV20-1 and TRBJ1-1, with 8 positions matching TRBD1. The CDR3 runs to 13 residues. The trim removed 6 bases at V and 4 bases at J, leaving 7 bases unmatched. CDR1 and CDR2 (germline): DFQATT, SNEGSKA (reference sequence).

The chain uses TRBV2 and TRBJ1-5; TRBD1 matches 8 bases. The CDR3 has 17 amino acids. The V and J ends lost 2 bases and 1 base, in that order; junction bases with no gene match: 7. The germline V gene encodes CDR1 SNHLY and CDR2 FYNNEI. CDR3 DNA sequence: TGTGCCAGCAGTGAAAGCAGGGGGCGAGGGAGCAATCAGCCCCAGCATTTT. Protein: CASSESRGRGSNQPQHF.

The J gene is TRBJ2-7, the V gene TRBV20-1; 12 bases agree with TRBD1. The V segment lost 3 bases and the J segment 5 bases; nucleotides outside the gene matches: 5. Germline V gene lookup returns CDR1 DFQATT and CDR2 SNEGSKA (reference sequence). The CDR3 is 14 amino acids. CDR3 DNA sequence: TGCAGTGCTAGTGCCGGGACAGGGGGCAACGAGCAGTACTTC. Translation gives CSASAGTGGNEQYF.

The chain carries TRBV6-1 and TRBJ1-2; possible D gene TRBD1, 5 bases. Germline V gives CDR1 MNHNS, CDR2 SASEGT. The V and J ends lost 7 bases and 0 bases respectively, with 18 bases between them. This CDR3 is 16 amino acids long. CDR3 in amino acids: CASTKSSGTANYGYTF. The CDR3 DNA reads as TGTGCCAGCACCAAATCATCAGGGACCGCTAACTATGGCTACACCTTC.

This clonotype appeared a few times. This sequence joins TRBV20-1 and TRBJ1-2, with 7 bases that match TRBD1. The junction had 8 bases not matched to a gene; V was cut back by 6 bases and J by 4 bases. CDR1 is DFQATT, CDR2 SNEGSKA, per germline (reference sequence). The CDR3 is 13 amino acids. DNA for the CDR3: TGCAGTGCACAGACAGGGTTCGGCTATGGCTACACCTTC. It is translated as CSAQTGFGYGYTF.

This clonotype was observed many times. The chain is built from TRBV12-3 or TRBV12-4 and TRBJ1-4, with D uncertain. V was clipped by 1 base and J by 7 bases, with 7 bases between them. The CDR3 consists of 13 residues. The CDR3 loop is CASSLDIPEKLFF. CDR3 sequence (DNA): TGTGCCAGCAGTTTAGACATACCTGAAAAACTGTTTTTT.

This chain links TRBV20-1 with TRBJ2-7, with D unresolved. Trimming stripped 5 bases from V and 3 bases from J, with 17 bases between. Germline V gives CDR1 DFQATT, CDR2 SNEGSKA (reference sequence). The CDR3 is made up of 14 amino acids. Here the CDR3 reads CSAGLDGRGYEQYF. The CDR3 nucleotides read TGCAGTGCTGGCCTCGATGGTAGAGGCTACGAGCAGTACTTC.

This rearrangement joins TRBV4-3 to TRBJ1-1; TRBD1 is a possible D gene (6 bases). V shed 1 base and J shed 5 bases, with 17 bases lying between them. CDR1 is LGHNA, CDR2 YSLEER, per germline. CDR3 size: 16 residues. The CDR3, as DNA: TGCGCCAGCAGCCAAGCCCGGACAGCCATGGGGACTGAAGCTTTCTTT. This translates into CASSQARTAMGTEAFF.

This clonotype appeared a few times. The chain has TRBV13 and TRBJ1-1; D not resolved. V lost 3 bases and J 8 bases, leaving 13 bases between the germline ends. Germline V lookup: CDR1 PRHDT, CDR2 FYEKMQ (reference sequence). The CDR3 has 13 residues. This chain's CDR3 is CASSLLGLEEAFF. CDR3 coding DNA: TGTGCCAGCAGCTTGTTGGGATTGGAGGAAGCTTTCTTT.

A few counts support this clonotype. The V gene is TRBV9, the J gene TRBJ2-1; D not resolved. This CDR3 has 15 amino acids. Germline assignment: CDR1 SGDLS and CDR2 YYNGEE. The V end was cut by 0 bases, the J end by 5 bases, with 12 bases between. CDR3 sequence reads: CASSVVGLLNNEQFF. The CDR3 bases are TGTGCCAGCAGCGTAGTGGGCCTCTTGAACAATGAGCAGTTCTTC.

This chain joins TRBV9 and TRBJ2-5, with 8 positions matching TRBD2. The CDR3 extends over 16 amino acids. The germline CDR1 and CDR2 sequences are SGDLS and YYNGEE. J was trimmed by 5 bases and V by 0 bases; bases with no gene match: 9. The DNA for the CDR3 is TGTGCCAGCAGCGTAGACCCGCGGGGGGCCCGGGAGACCCAGTACTTC. The encoded protein is CASSVDPRGARETQYF.